Each of the 20 T cell receptor beta chains below was sequenced from the same sample in a study of PD-L1 blockade in urothelial cancer. Clones were sequenced by immunoSEQ multiplex PCR, and TCRdb holds only the in-frame ones, with some missing. In the table there are 45,000 to 55,000 clones, 75% to 90% of which are singletons. Indicated time point: peripheral blood 6 weeks after treatment start. The sample was PBMCs, taken around atezolizumab (anti-PD-L1) treatment. These receptors were collected from a man between 60 and 70 years old with urothelial cancer.

This chain joins TRBV23-1 and TRBJ1-3; 10 bases are shared with TRBD1. TRBV23-1 is treated as an ORF (open reading frame) with a function not yet certain. The ends lost 0 bases at V and 3 bases at J; junction bases unmatched: 11. The CDR3 has 19 residues. Written as DNA, the CDR3 is TGCGCCAGCAGTCAATCGGAGTGTGACAGGGGGCTCTTTGGAAACACCATATATTTT. Translation: CASSQSECDRGLFGNTIYF.

V and J are TRBV19 and TRBJ1-4, with a possible D match to TRBD1 (6 bases). V was pared by 5 bases and J by 7 bases, with 14 bases between. This CDR3 spans 14 amino acids. CDR1 is LNHDA and CDR2 is SQIVND in the germline V gene (reference sequence). DNA of the CDR3: TGTGCCAGTAGTTCTAACAACAGGGCTGAAAAACTGTTTTTT. It is translated as CASSSNNRAEKLFF.

V gene TRBV5-1 combines with J gene TRBJ2-1; the D is unclear. V dropped 4 bases and J dropped 3 bases, with 8 bases sitting between them. From germline, CDR1 is SGHRS and CDR2 YFSETQ. CDR3 length equals 13 residues. The CDR3 DNA sequence: TGCGCCAGCAGCCCAGGATTCTACAATGAGCAGTTCTTC. This translates into CASSPGFYNEQFF.

This chain uses TRBV9 with TRBJ1-4, with a weak D call TRBD1 (5 bases). V was shortened by 4 bases and J by 5 bases, with 18 bases between the two germline ends. Germline V gene lookup returns CDR1 SGDLS and CDR2 YYNGEE. The CDR3 extends over 16 amino acids. This CDR3 is CASSPPRRGKNEKLFF. The CDR3 nucleotides read TGTGCCAGCAGCCCACCGAGGAGGGGAAAGAATGAAAAACTGTTTTTT.

The chain combines TRBV2 with TRBJ2-7; 7 bases fit TRBD1. Germline loops: CDR1 SNHLY, CDR2 FYNNEI. V lost 3 bases, J lost 1 base, and 12 bases stayed unmatched. The CDR3 is 17 residues long. The CDR3 bases are TGTGCCAGCAGTGATGCACCTTCCGGGACAGCTTCCTACGAGCAGTACTTC. Amino acids: CASSDAPSGTASYEQYF.

A note on this clone: Other DNA sequences in this sample translate to the same CDR3. This chain links TRBV30 with TRBJ2-4; no clear D. The CDR3 length is 12 residues. Trimming pared 0 bases from V and 6 bases from J, leaving 6 bases between. Germline V gene data show CDR1 as GTSNPN and CDR2 as SVGIG (reference sequence). CDR3 loop: CAWSVLGNIQYF. In nucleotides, the CDR3 is TGTGCCTGGAGTGTACTCGGAAACATTCAGTACTTC.

This clone was counted a single time. The chain uses TRBV7-6 and TRBJ2-5, with D possibly matching TRBD2 (5 bases). The CDR3 extends over 15 amino acids. CDR1 and CDR2 from the germline V gene are SGHVS and FNYEAQ. V was cut by 2 bases and J by 5 bases, with 15 bases left in between. The CDR3 DNA follows: TGTGCCAGCAGCTTAAACGGCGGGCGCAGCGAGACCCAGTACTTC. Amino acid sequence: CASSLNGGRSETQYF.

This clone was observed a handful of times. This chain connects TRBV6-5 to TRBJ2-7; TRBD1 matches 10 bases. J gave up 5 bases and V 6 bases, and 10 bases lay outside the gene matches. The CDR3 is 15 amino acids. Germline CDR1 reads MNHEY; CDR2 reads SVGAGI. CDR3 nucleotide sequence: TGTGCCAGCAGGTACCGGGACAGGGGATTACACGAGCAGTACTTC. Translation gives CASRYRDRGLHEQYF.

DNA of the CDR3: TGTGCCAGCAGCGGAGTCCAGGGAATTGGTTCACCCCTCCACTTT. The encoded protein is CASSGVQGIGSPLHF. The gene calls are TRBV7-2 and TRBJ1-6; possibly TRBD1 for D (5 bases). The CDR3 sequence is 15 residues long. Trimming left V 5 bases short and J 9 bases short, with 17 bases between. Germline V gives CDR1 SGHTA, CDR2 FQGNSA.

V gene TRBV6-1 combines with J gene TRBJ2-7; 7 bases line up with TRBD1. Germline CDR1 reads MNHNS; CDR2 reads SASEGT. This CDR3 comprises 16 residues. Germline trimming cut 1 base from V and 4 bases from J; bases unmatched to any gene: 10. CDR3 nucleotide sequence: TGTGCCAGCAGTGAAGAATGGGGCAGGGGGTGGTACGAGCAGTACTTC. This sequence encodes CASSEEWGRGWYEQYF.

This chain uses TRBV29-1 with TRBJ2-3; 8 bases align to TRBD1. CDR1 SQVTM and CDR2 ANQGSEA come from the germline V gene. CDR3 length: 14 residues. V was clipped by 4 bases and J by 0 bases; unmatched bases: 3. For the CDR3, the DNA is TGCAGCGTTGTTGACAGGGGAAGCACAGATACGCAGTATTTT. Translation gives CSVVDRGSTDTQYF.

The chain recombines TRBV9 with TRBJ2-2; a weak D match, TRBD2 (5 bases). CDR1 and CDR2 (germline): SGDLS, YYNGEE. V lost 3 bases, J lost 8 bases, and 14 bases lay in between. The CDR3 is 14 residues long. CDR3 protein: CASSGTLAPGELFF. The CDR3 DNA is TGTGCCAGCAGCGGGACCCTAGCCCCGGGGGAGCTGTTTTTT.

This clone is deemed medium-sized. The J gene is TRBJ2-1, the V gene TRBV7-6, with 12 bases fitting TRBD1. Looked up from germline, CDR1 is SGHVS and CDR2 is FNYEAQ. V gave up 1 base and J gave up 9 bases; unmatched junction bases: 4. The CDR3 contains 15 residues. The CDR3 sequence: CASSLGDRGQGEQFF. The CDR3 bases are TGTGCCAGCAGCTTAGGGGACAGGGGGCAAGGTGAGCAGTTCTTC.

The chain links TRBV18 to TRBJ2-1; 9 bases match TRBD2. The CDR3 loop spans 15 amino acids. Germline CDR1 KGHSH, CDR2 LQKENI. The V and J ends lost 4 bases and 3 bases, in that order; junction bases with no gene match: 4. The CDR3 nucleotides are TGTGCCAGCTCACTCTCTAGCGGGGTCTACAATGAGCAGTTCTTC. Protein product: CASSLSSGVYNEQFF.

The J gene is TRBJ2-7, the V gene TRBV19; tentative D call: TRBD1 (5 bases). Germline V CDR1 and CDR2: LNHDA, SQIVND (reference sequence). This CDR3 comprises 16 residues. Deletions cut 6 bases from V and 4 bases from J, with 22 bases between. The CDR3 loop is CASSKNPGFQGYEQYF. The CDR3 region has the DNA TGTGCCAGTAGCAAAAATCCGGGCTTCCAGGGTTACGAGCAGTACTTC.

This chain joins TRBV2 and TRBJ2-5; a possible D gene is TRBD2 (7 bases). The CDR3 loop spans 13 amino acids. Trimming shortened V by 7 bases and J by 5 bases, and 14 bases separated the two germline ends. Germline assignment: CDR1 SNHLY and CDR2 FYNNEI. CDR3 protein: CASNSGGWETQYF. The CDR3 DNA reads TGTGCCAGCAATTCGGGGGGCTGGGAGACCCAGTACTTC.

The chain links TRBV4-2 to TRBJ1-2, with 7 bases lining up with TRBD1. Germline V CDR1 and CDR2: LGHNA, YNFKEQ. Losses at the gene ends were 3 bases for V and 2 bases for J; bases not matched to a gene: 6. This CDR3 is built from 15 residues. The CDR3 bases are TGTGCCAGCAGCCAGCCGGGACAGCAGAACTATGGCTACACCTTC. Its protein is CASSQPGQQNYGYTF.

The gene calls are TRBV5-6 and TRBJ1-2; 7 nucleotides agree with TRBD1. The CDR3 runs 15 residues. Looked up from germline, CDR1 is SGHDT and CDR2 is YYEEEE. The V gene end was trimmed by 1 base and the J gene end by 1 base; junction bases not matched to a gene: 4. The CDR3 sequence is CASSLRAGGNYGYTF. The DNA of the CDR3 is TGTGCCAGCAGCTTGAGGGCAGGGGGTAACTATGGCTACACCTTC.

This rearrangement joins TRBV10-1 to TRBJ2-7; tentative D call: TRBD1 (5 bases). CDR3 length: 15 residues. Germline values: CDR1 WNHNN, CDR2 SYGVQD (reference sequence). V was pared by 3 bases and J by 4 bases, with 16 bases between. The CDR3 sequence: CASSDNSRVPYEQYF. CDR3 DNA: TGCGCCAGCAGTGACAATTCCAGGGTCCCTTACGAGCAGTACTTC.

The genes are TRBV7-9 and TRBJ2-5, with D maybe TRBD2 (6 bases). Trimming stripped 5 bases from V and 1 base from J, with 14 bases between. Per the germline V gene, CDR1 is SEHNR and CDR2 is FQNEAQ (reference sequence). The CDR3 spans 15 residues. The CDR3 is CASSAGLGSQETQYF. Here the CDR3 DNA reads TGTGCCAGCAGCGCGGGATTGGGCAGCCAAGAGACCCAGTACTTC.